This TCR beta chain was captured in a study of early T cells in non-severe SARS-CoV-2 infection. At the level of the study: Bulk RNA taken from unsorted whole blood was sequenced, leaving chains unpaired.

This clonotype has a count of ten or more. Its matching antigen is unknown. General study points: VDJdb matching favored anti-spike CD8 responses, missing private and CD4 specificities.

Separate cDNA molecules each had unique molecular identifiers attached to them. TCRdb redid the calling of the 5' RACE reads with MiXCR, one entry per CDR3 protein. The top ten clones hold around 3% of a sample with approximately 83,000 distinct CDR3 sequences, about 14% of them seen once. The source of this sequence is an adult who was a healthcare worker with PCR-confirmed SARS-CoV-2 infection or an uninfected control (not recorded which). Sequenced material: whole blood.

This CDR3 reads CASSRTWDTEAFF. CDR3 DNA: TGTGCCAGCAGCCGAACTTGGGACACTGAAGCTTTCTTT. The chain couples TRBV3-1 to TRBJ1-1; D unresolved. The CDR3 spans 13 residues. Looked up from germline, CDR1 is LGHDT and CDR2 is YNNKEL (reference sequence). V was pared by 4 bases and J by 3 bases, with 9 bases between. Based on the CDR3 plus reference TRBV3-1 and TRBJ1-1, the full variable domain is DTAVSQTPKYLVTQMGNDKSIKCEQNLGHDTMYWYKQDSKKFLKIMFSYNNKELIINETVPNRFSPKSPDKAHLNLHINSLELGDSAVYFCASSRTWDTEAFFGQGTRLTVV.